This T cell receptor (beta chain) originates from a study of blood T cell repertoires in COVID-19. Study at large: The study drew acute and convalescent COVID-19 samples from the United States, Italy and Spain. The cDNA or gDNA used as material had been derived from T cells, B-cell-depleted T cells, or PBMCs.

Per the original data handling: Estimation of nucleated cell counts was performed using reference gene primer amplification. The method was immunoSEQ multiplex PCR; TCRdb's version includes in-frame clones alone and lacks a portion of them. From that table come the V and J calls and clone size; the DNA was used to work out D and trimming. The sample holds roughly 250,000 clones, around 82% seen once. CDR1 SGHRS and CDR2 YFSETQ come from the germline V gene. The CDR3 sequence is 16 residues long. With V trimmed by 4 bases and J by 0 bases, 6 bases remained unmatched. Sequenced: peripheral blood. The chain is built from TRBV5-1 and TRBJ2-1, with 8 bases aligning to TRBD2. The sequence derives from a woman older than 75 with active or convalescent COVID-19. CDR3 coding DNA: TGCGCCAGCAGCGAGGCTGCGGGGGGCTCCTACAATGAGCAGTTCTTC. It is translated as CASSEAAGGSYNEQFF. Full variable domain (rest looked up from reference TRBV5-1 and TRBJ2-1): KAGVTQTPRYLIKTRGQQVTLSCSPISGHRSVSWYQQTPGQGLQFLFEYFSETQRNKGNFPGRFSGRQFSNSRSEMNVSTLELGDSALYLCASSEAAGGSYNEQFFGPGTRLTVL.